This record looks at one TCR beta chain sequence and its context. The data originate from a study of T-cell memory formation after mild COVID-19. Looking at the study overall: The TCR clusters were mostly specific to one donor.

V lost 5 bases, J lost 9 bases, and 16 bases lay in between. The CDR3 is made up of 12 amino acids. Germline V gene sequence: CDR1 DFQATT, CDR2 SNEGSKA (reference sequence). A 5'RACE reaction primed in the constant segment made cDNA libraries of TCR alpha and TCR beta, and these carried sample barcodes and UMIs. Via MiXCR, TCRdb re-called the 5' RACE reads, giving one row per CDR3 protein. The table lists about 140,000 distinct CDR3 sequences, 13% to 15% of them singletons. This receptor was obtained from an adult woman who had mild COVID-19 (a few samples of this study predate the infection). Cell type and time point are not known. V gene TRBV20-1 combines with J gene TRBJ1-2; tentative D call: TRBD1 (6 bases). Source material: PBMCs or a T cell subset sorted from them (not recorded which). CDR3: CSAHLQGYSYTF. CDR3 DNA sequence: TGCAGTGCTCACCTGCAGGGGTATAGCTACACCTTC.